The T cell receptor (beta chain) described here comes from a study of blood T cell repertoires in COVID-19. Libraries were prepared by immunoSEQ multiplex PCR; TCRdb keeps only in-frame clonotypes and omits some of them. The repertoire holds about 240,000 clones, approximately 78% seen once, with around 12% in the top ten. V gave up 1 base and J gave up 0 bases; unmatched junction bases: 11. Germline V gene lookup returns CDR1 LGHNA and CDR2 YNFKEQ. The CDR3 consists of 20 residues. The material sequenced was peripheral blood. The sequence derives from a woman aged 55-70 years with active or convalescent COVID-19. This chain connects TRBV4-2 to TRBJ2-1; 11 nucleotides align to TRBD2. This CDR3 reads CASSQARLAGGRSSYNEQFF. DNA of the CDR3: TGTGCCAGCAGCCAAGCTAGGCTAGCGGGGGGCAGAAGCTCCTACAATGAGCAGTTCTTC.